This paragraph covers one T cell receptor beta chain sequence. The antigen is unknown. The PCR ran on 60 Vbeta and 13 Jbeta primers. Libraries were prepared by immunoSEQ multiplex PCR; TCRdb keeps only in-frame clonotypes and omits some of them. The table shows 120,000 to 150,000 clones, with about two thirds occurring only once. This record belongs to a study of cytomegalovirus exposure and HLA in healthy donors. Study-wide results and limits: It was about 150 TCR beta chains that were listed as cytomegalovirus-associated.

Germline-derived CDR1 and CDR2 are SEHNR and FQNEAQ (reference sequence). The CDR3 sequence is 15 residues long. Trimming took 1 base from V and 4 from J; bases not matched to a gene: 4. Sequenced material: PBMCs. This clonotype was obtained from a man aged 55 to 70 in good health and CMV-seronegative. This chain uses TRBV7-9 with TRBJ1-2, with 9 bases identical to TRBD1. The CDR3 is CASSLGGQGFYGYTF. Written as DNA, the CDR3 is TGTGCCAGCAGCTTAGGGGGACAGGGTTTCTATGGCTACACCTTC. The entire variable domain, with the rest obtained from reference TRBV7-9 and TRBJ1-2, is as follows: DTGVSQNPRHKITKRGQNVTFRCDPISEHNRLYWYRQTLGQGPEFLTYFQNEAQLEKSRLLSDRFSAERPKGSFSTLEIQRTEQGDSAMYLCASSLGGQGFYGYTFGSGTRLTVV.